The next 28 T cell receptor beta chains were all read from a single sample in a study of cytomegalovirus exposure and HLA in healthy donors. The PCR used 60 Vbeta and 13 Jbeta primers. Produced via immunoSEQ multiplex PCR; TCRdb's table is partial and in-frame only. The table includes 95,000 to 150,000 clones, under 12% detected once. The sequencing sample was made of PBMCs. These receptors were obtained from a woman between 18 and 29 years old in good health and CMV-seropositive.

The gene calls are TRBV25-1 and TRBJ1-5, with 7 bases fitting TRBD1. The ends lost 10 bases at V and 5 bases at J; junction bases unmatched: 23. The germline CDR1 and CDR2 sequences are MGHDK and SYGVNS. CDR3 length: 18 residues. CDR3 sequence reads: CATQGVPQNRRRDQPQHF. For the CDR3, the DNA is TGTGCCACCCAGGGGGTCCCGCAAAACCGACGGCGTGATCAGCCCCAGCATTTT. The full variable domain, completed using reference TRBV25-1 and TRBJ1-5, is EADIYQTPRYLVIGTGKKITLECSQTMGHDKMYWYQQDPGMELHLIHYSYGVNSTEKGDLSSESTVSRIRTEHFPLTLESARPSHTSQYLCATQGVPQNRRRDQPQHFGDGTRLSIL.

The chain recombines TRBV5-4 with TRBJ2-3; 10 nucleotides agree with TRBD2. V shed 4 bases, J shed 6 bases, and the junction held 5 bases outside the gene matches. This CDR3 spans 14 amino acids. Looked up from germline, CDR1 is SGHNT and CDR2 is YYREEE (reference sequence). CDR3 region: CASSPTSGLDTQYF. The CDR3 DNA reads as TGTGCCAGCAGCCCGACTAGCGGGCTGGATACGCAGTATTTT.

This clone was detected only a few times. CDR3 residues: CASSQRDSTDTQYF. The CDR3, as DNA: TGCGCCAGCAGCCAACGAGATTCCACAGATACGCAGTATTTT. V usage is TRBV4-1 and J usage is TRBJ2-3, with no clear D. The V end lost 2 bases, the J end lost 2 bases, and 8 bases lay between the germline ends. There are 14 residues in the CDR3. Germline-derived CDR1 and CDR2 are MGHRA and YSYEKL.

This sequence joins TRBV14 and TRBJ2-2; TRBD2 might be the D (5 bases). Between the trimmed V and J ends, which lost 5 bases and 6 bases, there was a span of 13 bases. The CDR3 runs to 14 residues. The germline CDR1 and CDR2 sequences are SGHDN and FVKESK. CDR3 sequence reads: CASSRLGMPGELFF. For the CDR3, the DNA is TGTGCCAGCAGCAGGCTCGGGATGCCCGGGGAGCTGTTTTTT.

This chain uses TRBV29-1 with TRBJ2-7, with TRBD1 matching over 9 bases. V shed 6 bases and J 5 bases; nucleotides not matched to a gene: 8. The CDR3 has 13 residues. The germline V gene encodes CDR1 SQVTM and CDR2 ANQGSEA. CDR3 sequence reads: CSVGGQGFNEQYF. The CDR3 region has the DNA TGCAGCGTCGGGGGACAGGGATTTAACGAGCAGTACTTC.

A few counts support this clone. The CDR3 is CAGMGQGYEQYF. CDR3 sequence (DNA): TGTGCCGGGATGGGACAGGGCTACGAGCAGTACTTC. This chain links TRBV6-1 with TRBJ2-7, with 9 bases matching TRBD1. The CDR3 covers 12 residues. Trimming at V came to 11 bases and at J to 3 bases, leaving 5 bases not matched to a gene. Germline CDR1 reads MNHNS; CDR2 reads SASEGT.

V gene TRBV7-8 combines with J gene TRBJ2-3; no firm D call. The CDR3 sequence is 14 residues long. Trimming shortened V by 5 bases and J by 6 bases, and 15 bases separated the two germline ends. Germline V lookup: CDR1 SGHVS, CDR2 FQNEAQ. This CDR3 is CASSPTSPQDTQYF. The CDR3 nucleotides read TGTGCCAGCAGCCCGACTTCCCCCCAGGATACGCAGTATTTT.

To note about this clone: One end of the junction fails to match germline, which may point to a read error. Additional DNA sequences in this sample encode the identical CDR3. J is TRBJ2-3 and V is TRBV5-1; D might be TRBD2 (5 bases). This CDR3 is 15 amino acids long. The germline gives CDR1 SGHRS, CDR2 YFSETQ. CDR3: CASSLDPSSTDTQYF. The DNA of the CDR3 is TGCGCCAGCAGCTTGGATCCCTCTAGCACAGATACGCAATATTTT.

This rearrangement joins TRBV2 to TRBJ1-2; 10 nucleotides match TRBD1. CDR3 size: 13 residues. The trim removed 7 bases at V and 6 bases at J, leaving 5 bases unmatched. The germline V gene encodes CDR1 SNHLY and CDR2 FYNNEI. This CDR3 reads CASTGTGVDGYTF. In DNA form, the CDR3 reads TGTGCCAGCACCGGGACAGGGGTCGATGGCTACACCTTC.

This chain connects TRBV4-2 to TRBJ2-1, with 11 positions matching TRBD2. Germline V gives CDR1 LGHNA, CDR2 YNFKEQ. With 2 bases clipped from V and 5 bases from J, the junction kept 5 bases outside the gene matches. The CDR3 has 16 amino acids. Here the CDR3 DNA reads TGTGCCAGCAGCCAACCCTTAGCGGGGGGGGACAATGAGCAGTTCTTC. Encoded protein: CASSQPLAGGDNEQFF.

The V gene is TRBV4-1, the J gene TRBJ2-1; TRBD1 matches at 9 bases. Per germline, CDR1 MGHRA and CDR2 YSYEKL. The CDR3 runs to 16 residues. The junction had 10 bases not matched to a gene; V was cut back by 1 base and J by 9 bases. The CDR3 loop is CASSQVVGQGQGEQFF. CDR3 sequence (DNA): TGCGCCAGCAGCCAAGTCGTTGGACAGGGGCAAGGTGAGCAGTTCTTC.

Ten or more counts support this clone. J is TRBJ2-5 and V is TRBV5-1; weak D call: TRBD2 (5 bases). The CDR3 is made up of 16 amino acids. Germline V gene data show CDR1 as SGHRS and CDR2 as YFSETQ. The ends were cut back, 5 bases at V and 2 bases at J, with 19 bases in the middle. The CDR3 DNA is TGCGCCAGCAGAGGTGTTACGGGGTCGGCACAAGAGACCCAGTACTTC. As protein: CASRGVTGSAQETQYF.

The chain uses TRBV10-3 and TRBJ2-1; D is perhaps TRBD2 (5 bases). Trimming removed 10 bases from V and 5 bases from J, with 18 bases in between. This CDR3 has 14 amino acids. Germline V CDR1 and CDR2: ENHRY, SYGVKD. CDR3 region: CATSQDSGNNEQFF. Written as DNA, the CDR3 is TGTGCCACCTCTCAGGACTCGGGCAACAATGAGCAGTTCTTC.

J is TRBJ1-4 and V is TRBV7-9, with D possibly being TRBD1 (5 bases). The CDR3 sequence is 15 residues long. Trimming pared 5 bases from V and 3 bases from J, leaving 13 bases between. Looked up from germline, CDR1 is SEHNR and CDR2 is FQNEAQ (reference sequence). The CDR3 DNA reads TGTGCCAGCAGCCTGGGGGGTTCGGCTAATGAAAAACTGTTTTTT. It encodes CASSLGGSANEKLFF.

This clone was recorded a few times. The J gene is TRBJ2-3, the V gene TRBV4-2, with 8 bases matching TRBD2. The CDR3 contains 16 residues. Per the germline V gene, CDR1 is LGHNA and CDR2 is YNFKEQ. V trimming: 4 bases; J trimming: 2 bases; junction bases outside the gene matches: 8. The CDR3 DNA sequence: TGTGCCAGCAGCCCTATCATAGCGGGATACACAGATACGCAGTATTTT. This encodes CASSPIIAGYTDTQYF.

This clone was seen a handful of times. V and J are TRBV27 and TRBJ1-1; D is ambiguous. With 7 bases removed from V and 0 bases from J, the gap between germline ends came to 12 bases. In germline, CDR1 is MNHEY, CDR2 SMNVEV (reference sequence). The CDR3 covers 14 residues. The CDR3 region has the DNA TGTGCCAGCACCCCCGGGGTCCTGAACACTGAAGCTTTCTTT. Translating gives CASTPGVLNTEAFF.

This clone showed up just a few times. The chain joins TRBV6-1 to TRBJ1-2; 10 bases fit TRBD1. With 4 bases clipped from V and 5 bases from J, the junction kept 4 bases outside the gene matches. The germline V gene has CDR1 MNHNS and CDR2 SASEGT. The CDR3 is made up of 14 amino acids. CDR3: CASSADRGGYGYTF. DNA for the CDR3: TGTGCCAGCAGTGCGGACAGGGGGGGTTATGGCTACACCTTC.

This clone was counted only a few times. The rearrangement joins TRBV6-4 to TRBJ1-5, with D unresolved. V gave up 1 base and J gave up 6 bases, with 7 bases separating them. The CDR3 consists of 13 residues. CDR1 is MRHNA, CDR2 SNTAGT, per germline. CDR3 region: CASSDFIGQPQHF. CDR3 nucleotide sequence: TGTGCCAGCAGTGACTTTATCGGTCAGCCCCAGCATTTT.

This clone was found a few times. V is TRBV27 and J is TRBJ1-2; D ambiguous. The CDR3 length is 14 residues. Looked up from germline, CDR1 is MNHEY and CDR2 is SMNVEV (reference sequence). The V end lost 2 bases, the J end lost 6 bases, and 13 bases lay between the germline ends. The CDR3: CASSLLPGSDGYTF. CDR3 nucleotides: TGTGCCAGCAGTTTACTCCCAGGCTCTGATGGCTACACCTTC.

This clone occurred a few times. V is TRBV2 and J is TRBJ1-5; D is perhaps TRBD1 (5 bases). The CDR3 sequence is 15 residues long. Germline V gene data show CDR1 as SNHLY and CDR2 as FYNNEI. V gave up 0 bases and J gave up 6 bases, with 12 bases separating them. The CDR3 loop reads CASSEAWGGGQPQHF. The CDR3 DNA is TGTGCCAGCAGTGAAGCTTGGGGGGGTGGTCAGCCCCAGCATTTT.

The table lists this clone with a few counts. The chain uses TRBV5-1 and TRBJ1-4; 9 positions agree with TRBD1. CDR3 length: 16 residues. J lost 7 bases, V lost 2 bases, and 9 bases had no gene match. Germline CDR1 is SGHRS and CDR2 is YFSETQ. CDR3 sequence (DNA): TGCGCCAGCAGCTTCGGGACAGGGAAAGGAGGTGAAAAACTGTTTTTT. Translation: CASSFGTGKGGEKLFF.

This clone was seen only a few times. The V and J genes are TRBV9 and TRBJ1-1; unclear D gene. This CDR3 comprises 14 residues. Germline loops: CDR1 SGDLS, CDR2 YYNGEE. V lost 0 bases and J 1 base, leaving 7 bases between the germline ends. The chain's CDR3 is CASSVGGPNTEAFF. CDR3 nucleotides: TGTGCCAGCAGCGTAGGAGGGCCGAACACTGAAGCTTTCTTT.

This clone turned up a few times. The J gene is TRBJ2-1, the V gene TRBV6-5; 9 bases agree with TRBD1. CDR3 length: 16 amino acids. J gave up 2 bases and V 0 bases, and 2 bases lay outside the gene matches. Germline CDR1 is MNHEY and CDR2 is SVGAGI. The CDR3 bases are TGTGCCAGCAGTTACTCGAGACAGGGGGCCTACAATGAGCAGTTCTTC. The encoded protein is CASSYSRQGAYNEQFF.

This clone was picked up a small number of times. In DNA form, the CDR3 reads TGTGCCAGCAGCCAGGTATATCTACCGGGAGGCTACACCTTC. Translation gives CASSQVYLPGGYTF. V and J are TRBV14 and TRBJ1-2; D not certain. Germline V lookup: CDR1 SGHDN, CDR2 FVKESK. The CDR3 loop spans 14 amino acids. V lost 3 bases and J lost 8, with 16 bases in between.

The chain couples TRBV4-2 to TRBJ1-2, with TRBD1 matching 8 bases. Trimming removed 4 bases from V and 4 bases from J; junction bases left unmatched: 5. Germline loops: CDR1 LGHNA, CDR2 YNFKEQ. This CDR3 spans 14 amino acids. The chain's CDR3 is CASSPLTGAYGYTF. Written as DNA, the CDR3 is TGTGCCAGCAGCCCCTTGACAGGGGCCTATGGCTACACCTTC.

This chain connects TRBV4-1 to TRBJ1-2, with TRBD1 as a possible D gene (6 bases). Trimming removed 0 bases from V and 4 bases from J, with 12 bases in between. This CDR3 has 15 amino acids. The germline V gene has CDR1 MGHRA and CDR2 YSYEKL. The chain's CDR3 is CASSQDPGGLYGYTF. The CDR3 DNA follows: TGCGCCAGCAGCCAAGACCCCGGGGGGCTCTATGGCTACACCTTC.

The V call is TRBV29-1, the J call TRBJ2-1; D is possibly TRBD2 (5 bases). Germline V gene lookup returns CDR1 SQVTM and CDR2 ANQGSEA. The V and J ends lost 6 bases and 0 bases respectively, with 12 bases between them. The CDR3 loop spans 14 amino acids. The CDR3 reads CSVGGGGSYNEQFF. CDR3 sequence (DNA): TGCAGCGTGGGCGGAGGAGGCTCCTACAATGAGCAGTTCTTC.

The rearrangement uses TRBV11-2 and TRBJ2-6, with D maybe TRBD1 (5 bases). The CDR3 is 15 amino acids. CDR1 is SGHAT, CDR2 FQNNGV, per germline. V lost 1 base and J 3 bases, leaving 7 bases between the germline ends. CDR3 region: CASSLAGLGANVLTF. CDR3 sequence (DNA): TGTGCCAGCAGCTTAGCAGGGCTTGGGGCCAACGTCCTGACTTTC.